Presented here are 28 T cell receptor beta chains from one specimen sequenced in a study of blood T cell repertoires in COVID-19. The method was immunoSEQ multiplex PCR; TCRdb's version includes in-frame clones alone and lacks a portion of them. The sample holds 120,000 or so clones, over 60% seen once. What was sequenced was peripheral blood. The source is a woman aged 80 or over with acute or convalescent COVID-19.

This clone was observed a single time. The junction departs from the called germline gene at one end, perhaps through a read error. The V gene is TRBV5-5, the J gene TRBJ1-2; weak D call: TRBD1 (5 bases). Germline V gives CDR1 SGHKS, CDR2 YYEKEE (reference sequence). The CDR3 spans 13 residues. Written as DNA, the CDR3 is TGTGCCAGCAGCTTTTCGATTGCGGGGGTTGGCGGCTTC. Its translation: CASSFSIAGVGGF.

This rearrangement joins TRBV30 to TRBJ1-3; 9 bases match TRBD1. The trim removed 1 base at V and 8 bases at J, leaving 3 bases unmatched. Germline V CDR1 and CDR2: GTSNPN, SVGIG (reference sequence). There are 13 residues in the CDR3. The CDR3 DNA is TGTGCCTGGAGTGCGACAGGGGGATACACCATATATTTT. The encoded protein is CAWSATGGYTIYF. Filled out from reference TRBV30 and TRBJ1-3, the complete variable domain reads SQTIHQWPATLVQPVGSPLSLECTVEGTSNPNLYWYRQAAGRGLQLLFYSVGIGQISSEVPQNLSASRPQDRQFILSSKKLLLSDSGFYLCAWSATGGYTIYFGEGSWLTVV.

This clone was counted between two and nine times. The rearrangement links TRBV5-6 to TRBJ1-6; a weak D match, TRBD1 (5 bases). CDR1 and CDR2 (germline): SGHDT, YYEEEE. This CDR3 is built from 15 residues. V lost 2 bases, J lost 6 bases, and 12 bases lay in between. CDR3 in amino acids: CASSFLGAGNSPLHF. CDR3 sequence (DNA): TGTGCCAGCAGCTTTCTTGGGGCTGGTAATTCACCCCTCCACTTT.

The V call is TRBV6-5, the J call TRBJ1-3; D unclear. The CDR3 is 16 amino acids. V lost 6 bases to trimming and J lost 2 bases, with 17 bases between them. Germline-derived CDR1 and CDR2 are MNHEY and SVGAGI. CDR3 sequence reads: CASRYSERAAGNTIYF. Written as DNA, the CDR3 is TGTGCCAGCAGGTACAGCGAAAGAGCCGCTGGAAACACCATATATTTT.

For the CDR3, the DNA is TGTGCCAGCAGCCCTCCGCACAGCTACGAGCAGTACTTC. Amino acids: CASSPPHSYEQYF. This chain links TRBV3-1 (or the pseudogene TRBV3-2) with TRBJ2-7; no reliable D call. CDR3 length: 13 residues. Between the trimmed V and J ends, which lost 4 bases and 3 bases, there was a span of 10 bases. CDR1 and CDR2 from the germline V gene are LGHDT and YNNKEL (reference sequence).

V and J are TRBV9 and TRBJ2-5, with TRBD2 matching over 11 bases. The germline CDR1 and CDR2 sequences are SGDLS and YYNGEE. Trimming took 3 bases from V and 7 from J; bases not matched to a gene: 11. CDR3 length equals 16 residues. CDR3 sequence (DNA): TGTGCCAGCAGCGCGAGACTAGCGGGGTCGGCGGGGACCCAGTACTTC. The encoded protein is CASSARLAGSAGTQYF. Variable domain in full (rest from reference TRBV9 and TRBJ2-5): DSGVTQTPKHLITATGQRVTLRCSPRSGDLSVYWYQQSLDQGLQFLIQYYNGEERAKGNILERFSAQQFPDLHSELNLSSLELGDSALYFCASSARLAGSAGTQYFGPGTRLLVL.

The V and J genes are TRBV5-6 and TRBJ1-6; no definite D call. Germline CDR1 reads SGHDT; CDR2 reads YYEEEE. The CDR3 is 15 residues long. The V end lost 5 bases, the J end lost 8 bases, and 17 bases lay between the germline ends. CDR3 protein: CASRYLATDYSPLHF. CDR3 DNA: TGTGCCAGCAGATACCTAGCCACAGACTATTCACCCCTCCACTTT. Full variable domain (outside the CDR3, taken from reference TRBV5-6 and TRBJ1-6): DAGVTQSPTHLIKTRGQQVTLRCSPKSGHDTVSWYQQALGQGPQFIFQYYEEEERQRGNFPDRFSGHQFPNYSSELNVNALLLGDSALYLCASRYLATDYSPLHFGNGTRLTVT.

A single count supports this clone. The rearrangement links TRBV6-5 to TRBJ1-4; a possible D gene is TRBD1 (5 bases). The length of the CDR3 is 15 residues. The germline V gene encodes CDR1 MNHEY and CDR2 SVGAGI. Trimming removed 7 bases from V and 0 bases from J, with 12 bases in between. The CDR3 loop reads CASNLGGATNEKLFF. In DNA form, the CDR3 reads TGTGCCAGCAACCTGGGGGGGGCAACTAATGAAAAACTGTTTTTT.

This chain connects TRBV14 to TRBJ2-7; D uncertain. CDR3 length: 14 amino acids. The germline CDR1 and CDR2 sequences are SGHDN and FVKESK. Between the trimmed V and J ends, which lost 0 bases and 0 bases, there was a span of 6 bases. CDR3 amino acids: CASSQDWSSYEQYF. For the CDR3, the DNA is TGTGCCAGCAGCCAAGATTGGAGCTCCTACGAGCAGTACTTC.

The V call is TRBV10-3, the J call TRBJ2-2; TRBD2 is a possible D gene (6 bases). Germline assignment: CDR1 ENHRY and CDR2 SYGVKD. The V and J ends lost 4 bases and 3 bases respectively, with 9 bases between them. This CDR3 is built from 14 residues. CDR3 amino acids: CAISASGDTGELFF. As DNA, the CDR3 is TGTGCCATCAGTGCCTCGGGAGACACCGGGGAGCTGTTTTTT.

This chain uses TRBV6-5 with TRBJ1-4, with a tentative D call TRBD1 (6 bases). Germline assignment: CDR1 MNHEY and CDR2 SVGAGI. There are 14 residues in the CDR3. V was cut by 7 bases and J by 3 bases, with 12 bases left in between. In DNA form, the CDR3 reads TGTGCCAGCACCACAGGACAGCCTAATGAAAAACTGTTTTTT. Translating it yields CASTTGQPNEKLFF.

This sequence joins TRBV5-6 and TRBJ1-2; 10 nucleotides match TRBD1. V lost 0 bases to trimming and J lost 4 bases; unmatched junction nucleotides: 3. CDR1 SGHDT and CDR2 YYEEEE come from the germline V gene. This CDR3 has 15 amino acids. CDR3 DNA sequence: TGTGCCAGCAGCTTGGCGACAGGGGGCGGCTATGGCTACACCTTC. Translating gives CASSLATGGGYGYTF.

The chain combines TRBV30 with TRBJ2-7, with 7 nucleotides matching TRBD1. Germline assignment: CDR1 GTSNPN and CDR2 SVGIG (reference sequence). The length of the CDR3 is 14 residues. Losses at the gene ends were 5 bases for V and 3 bases for J; bases not matched to a gene: 10. The DNA of the CDR3 is TGTGCCTGGTGCCACAGGGGATGGGACTACGAGCAGTACTTC. Translated: CAWCHRGWDYEQYF.

The chain combines TRBV4-1 with TRBJ2-1; 8 positions match TRBD2. The CDR3 is made up of 18 amino acids. The junction had 12 bases not matched to a gene; V was cut back by 0 bases and J by 5 bases. Germline V gene lookup returns CDR1 MGHRA and CDR2 YSYEKL. CDR3 amino acids: CASSQEITVAGRDNEQFF. The CDR3 DNA reads TGCGCCAGCAGCCAAGAGATCACCGTAGCGGGAAGGGACAATGAGCAGTTCTTC.

The chain carries TRBV5-1 and TRBJ1-2; 8 bases fit TRBD1. CDR3 size: 15 residues. Trimming at V came to 0 bases and at J to 4 bases, leaving 5 bases not matched to a gene. The germline V gene encodes CDR1 SGHRS and CDR2 YFSETQ. CDR3: CASSLEMGQVYGYTF. The CDR3 nucleotides are TGCGCCAGCAGCTTGGAAATGGGACAGGTCTATGGCTACACCTTC.

This rearrangement joins TRBV7-9 to TRBJ2-5; 10 bases match TRBD2. Per the germline V gene, CDR1 is SEHNR and CDR2 is FQNEAQ (reference sequence). The CDR3 is made up of 14 amino acids. After removal of 2 bases from V and 5 bases from J, the junction contained 2 bases not matched to a gene. In DNA, the CDR3 is TGTGCCAGCAGCTTAATGACTAGCGGGGAGACCCAGTACTTC. Its translation: CASSLMTSGETQYF.

CDR3 region: CASSLRRESDEQFF. CDR3 in DNA: TGCGCCAGCAGCTTGCGGCGGGAGAGCGATGAGCAGTTCTTC. This sequence joins TRBV5-1 and TRBJ2-1; 7 bases agree with TRBD2. Trimming at V came to 1 base and at J to 8 bases, leaving 6 bases not matched to a gene. Per germline, CDR1 SGHRS and CDR2 YFSETQ. The CDR3 sequence is 14 residues long.

The gene calls are TRBV10-1 and TRBJ2-7; TRBD1 aligns across 9 bases. The CDR3 runs 15 residues. The J segment lost 0 bases and the V segment lost 6 bases, leaving 6 bases of the junction unmatched. In germline, CDR1 is WNHNN, CDR2 SYGVQD (reference sequence). The CDR3 loop reads CASRGQGHLSYEQYF. DNA for the CDR3: TGCGCCAGCAGGGGACAGGGTCACCTCTCCTACGAGCAGTACTTC.

This clone occurred a few times. The gene calls are TRBV27 and TRBJ1-6, with D hard to call. Trimming pared 5 bases from V and 6 bases from J, leaving 8 bases between. Germline V CDR1 and CDR2: MNHEY, SMNVEV (reference sequence). The CDR3 is 13 residues long. The CDR3 nucleotides read TGTGCCAGCAGTCTCGACTTTAATTCACCCCTCCACTTT. It translates to CASSLDFNSPLHF.

This chain joins TRBV7-9 and TRBJ2-7; the D gene is possibly TRBD1 (6 bases). Looked up from germline, CDR1 is SEHNR and CDR2 is FQNEAQ (reference sequence). There are 15 residues in the CDR3. The V end lost 6 bases, the J end lost 2 bases, and 17 bases lay between the germline ends. The CDR3 sequence is CASSYGQSEPYEQYF. The CDR3 region has the DNA TGTGCCAGCAGTTACGGACAGTCCGAACCCTACGAGCAGTACTTC.

J is TRBJ2-1 and V is TRBV30; 13 nucleotides align to TRBD2. The CDR3 is made up of 19 amino acids. V shed 4 bases and J 0 bases; nucleotides not matched to a gene: 12. The V gene's germline CDR1 is GTSNPN and CDR2 SVGIG (reference sequence). In DNA, the CDR3 is TGTGCCTGGATCCCGGGACTAGCGGGGTCCGTCAGCTCCTACAATGAGCAGTTCTTC. The encoded protein is CAWIPGLAGSVSSYNEQFF.

This clone is classed as medium-sized. The chain links TRBV2 to TRBJ1-4; 8 bases line up with TRBD1. Germline V lookup: CDR1 SNHLY, CDR2 FYNNEI. V trimming: 5 bases; J trimming: 8 bases; junction bases outside the gene matches: 4. The CDR3 is made up of 13 amino acids. The CDR3 reads CASSWTGKEKLFF. DNA of the CDR3: TGTGCCAGCAGTTGGACAGGGAAAGAAAAACTGTTTTTT.

The chain has TRBV2 and TRBJ1-4; possibly TRBD1 for D (5 bases). The CDR3 sequence is 11 residues long. Germline V gives CDR1 SNHLY, CDR2 FYNNEI. V lost 8 bases to trimming and J lost 14 bases, with 15 bases between them. The CDR3 nucleotides are TGTGCCAGCGGCCCAGGGTCACGGCTGTTTTTT. Protein sequence: CASGPGSRLFF.

The chain recombines TRBV11-2 with TRBJ2-5; 7 bases agree with TRBD2. This CDR3 region has 13 residues. Germline CDR1 and CDR2: SGHAT and FQNNGV. The V segment lost 7 bases and the J segment 2 bases; nucleotides outside the gene matches: 4. For the CDR3, the DNA is TGTGCCAGCAATGGACTAGAACAAGAGACCCAGTACTTC. Amino acids: CASNGLEQETQYF. Full variable domain (outside the CDR3, taken from reference TRBV11-2 and TRBJ2-5): EAGVAQSPRYKIIEKRQSVAFWCNPISGHATLYWYQQILGQGPKLLIQFQNNGVVDDSQLPKDRFSAERLKGVDSTLKIQPAKLEDSAVYLCASNGLEQETQYFGPGTRLLVL.

This chain connects TRBV7-2 to TRBJ2-3; 10 bases are shared with TRBD2. Germline V gene lookup returns CDR1 SGHTA and CDR2 FQGNSA. With V trimmed by 3 bases and J by 6 bases, 3 bases remained unmatched. This CDR3 is 14 amino acids long. The CDR3 protein is CASSFMTSGDTQYF. The CDR3 DNA reads as TGTGCCAGCAGCTTTATGACTAGCGGGGATACGCAGTATTTT.

This clone appeared a few times. The chain recombines TRBV7-9 with TRBJ2-7; 7 bases line up with TRBD2. The CDR3 has 16 residues. Germline V gene lookup returns CDR1 SEHNR and CDR2 FQNEAQ (reference sequence). J gave up 3 bases and V 5 bases, and 13 bases lay outside the gene matches. CDR3 sequence: CASSRRSPSGRYEQYF. In DNA form, the CDR3 reads TGTGCCAGCAGCCGAAGGTCGCCTAGCGGTCGCTACGAGCAGTACTTC.

This chain connects TRBV6-5 to TRBJ2-7; D is perhaps TRBD2 (7 bases). V gave up 6 bases and J gave up 4 bases, with 19 bases separating them. The germline gives CDR1 MNHEY, CDR2 SVGAGI. This CDR3 contains 15 residues. The CDR3 DNA reads as TGTGCCAGCAGCCCGGGGGGCCTTTCCCCTTACGAGCAGTACTTC. This codes for CASSPGGLSPYEQYF.

The chain uses TRBV12-3 or TRBV12-4 and TRBJ2-7, with D perhaps TRBD2 (6 bases). Trimming stripped 0 bases from V and 12 bases from J, with 12 bases between. The CDR3 spans 12 residues. CDR3 protein: CASSLAGTPGYF. CDR3 coding DNA: TGTGCCAGCAGTTTAGCCGGGACTCCCGGGTACTTC.